A single sample gave rise to the 4 T cell receptor beta chains below, sequenced in a study of T cell responses to AZD1222 COVID-19 vaccine. The method was immunoSEQ multiplex PCR; TCRdb's version includes in-frame clones alone and lacks a portion of them. This sample has some 100,000 clones, with 70% to 90% found just once. The source material was peripheral blood, sampled on day 0 of AZD1222 vaccination. The receptors originated from an adult in good health.

The rearrangement joins TRBV2 to TRBJ1-2, with unresolved D. V shed 6 bases and J shed 6 bases, with 5 bases lying between them. The CDR3 sequence is 10 residues long. Germline CDR1 is SNHLY and CDR2 is FYNNEI. Written as DNA, the CDR3 is TGTGCCAGCAGGCGGGATGGCTACACCTTC. Encoded protein: CASRRDGYTF.

The chain couples TRBV6-5 to TRBJ2-6; D not certain. The CDR3 length is 15 residues. V shed 8 bases and J shed 0 bases, with 11 bases lying between them. CDR1 is MNHEY, CDR2 SVGAGI, per germline. The CDR3 DNA sequence: TGTGCCAGCTCCCGGGTTCCCTCTGGGGCCAACGTCCTGACTTTC. Amino acid sequence: CASSRVPSGANVLTF.

V gene TRBV4-1 combines with J gene TRBJ2-7; 7 bases fit TRBD1. In germline, CDR1 is MGHRA, CDR2 YSYEKL. V dropped 4 bases and J dropped 2; count of bases not matched to a gene: 2. The CDR3 totals 13 residues. CDR3 in amino acids: CASSPGQTYEQYF. CDR3 nucleotide sequence: TGCGCCAGCAGCCCGGGACAGACCTACGAGCAGTACTTC.

The chain recombines TRBV15 with TRBJ2-1, with D unclear. V was cut by 4 bases and J by 7 bases, with 11 bases left in between. The germline gives CDR1 LNHNV, CDR2 YYDKDF (reference sequence). This CDR3 contains 13 residues. The CDR3 protein is CATSMHALNEQFF. The CDR3 DNA reads as TGTGCCACCAGCATGCATGCCTTAAATGAGCAGTTCTTC.